A single sample gave rise to the 32 T cell receptor beta chains below, sequenced in a study of T cells after yellow fever vaccination. TCRdb passed the 5' RACE reads through MiXCR, listing each CDR3 protein once. The sample includes approximately 110,000 distinct CDR3 sequences, about 7.4% of them seen just once. The specimen comprised CD4+ T cells sorted from PBMCs, sampled about 10 days after the first yellow fever vaccination. These TCRs come from a man aged 18 to 29 who received the YFV17D yellow fever vaccine.

At least ten counts were recorded for this clonotype. V is TRBV7-2 and J is TRBJ2-7, with 9 bases aligning to TRBD2. V trimming: 3 bases; J trimming: 3 bases; junction bases outside the gene matches: 6. This CDR3 is 15 amino acids long. Per germline, CDR1 SGHTA and CDR2 FQGNSA. The CDR3 protein is CASSFSGGPFYEQYV. In nucleotides, the CDR3 is TGTGCCAGCAGCTTTAGCGGGGGACCGTTCTACGAGCAGTACGTC.

The chain carries TRBV7-2 and TRBJ2-3, with D possibly matching TRBD2 (6 bases). The CDR3 is 16 residues long. The germline CDR1 and CDR2 sequences are SGHTA and FQGNSA. Trimming stripped 5 bases from V and 0 bases from J, with 15 bases between. The CDR3: CASSPAGQFSTDTQYF. The CDR3 DNA reads TGTGCCAGCAGCCCTGCGGGGCAGTTTAGCACAGATACGCAGTATTTT.

This clonotype was picked up a small number of times. V and J are TRBV5-4 and TRBJ2-7, with 7 positions matching TRBD1. The CDR3 length is 11 residues. The V gene end was trimmed by 4 bases and the J gene end by 6 bases; junction bases not matched to a gene: 1. Per germline, CDR1 SGHNT and CDR2 YYREEE (reference sequence). CDR3 sequence (DNA): TGTGCCAGCAGCCGGGACAGCGAGCAGTACGTC. Encoded protein: CASSRDSEQYV.

This clonotype was observed many times. This rearrangement joins TRBV5-1 to TRBJ2-5; no clear D gene. CDR1 is SGHRS and CDR2 is YFSETQ in the germline V gene. This CDR3 region has 14 residues. The V end lost 1 base, the J end lost 1 base, and 8 bases lay between the germline ends. DNA of the CDR3: TGCGCCAGCAGCTTGTCTTCGGTCCAAGAGACCCAGTACTTC. Translation gives CASSLSSVQETQYF.

As to this clonotype: A single base separates this from a much larger clone, so it may be a read error. This chain uses TRBV5-5 with TRBJ2-7, with D possibly matching TRBD2 (6 bases). This CDR3 region has 15 residues. Germline lookup yields CDR1 SGHKS and CDR2 YYEKEE (reference sequence). This chain's CDR3 is CTSSFMLASTYEQYF. CDR3 in DNA: TGTACCAGCAGCTTCATGCTAGCGAGCACCTACGAGCAGTACTTC. Full variable domain (missing parts from reference TRBV5-5 and TRBJ2-7): DAGVTQSPTHLIKTRGQQVTLRCSPISGHKSVSWYQQVLGQGPQFIFQYYEKEERGRGNFPDRFSARQFPNYSSELNVNALLLGDSALYLCTSSFMLASTYEQYFGPGTRLTVT.

The V gene is TRBV10-3, the J gene TRBJ1-5; no clear D. V lost 6 bases, J lost 4 bases, and 10 bases lay in between. CDR1 is ENHRY and CDR2 is SYGVKD in the germline V gene. CDR3 size: 13 residues. CDR3 region: CAISDVWNQPQHF. The CDR3, as DNA: TGTGCCATCAGCGATGTTTGGAATCAGCCCCAGCATTTT.

This clonotype came up many times. This chain's CDR3 is CATSREDRKETQYF. The CDR3 coding sequence is TGTGCCACCAGCAGAGAGGACAGAAAAGAGACCCAGTACTTC. V usage is TRBV15 and J usage is TRBJ2-5, with a weak D call TRBD1 (6 bases). The length of the CDR3 is 14 residues. V lost 0 bases, J lost 3 bases, and 8 bases lay in between. From germline, CDR1 is LNHNV and CDR2 YYDKDF (reference sequence).

This clonotype was seen more than once but under ten times. This chain uses TRBV7-2 with TRBJ1-6; D is ambiguous. Trimming stripped 2 bases from V and 7 bases from J, with 6 bases between. The length of the CDR3 is 13 residues. Germline assignment: CDR1 SGHTA and CDR2 FQGNSA. CDR3 bases: TGTGCCAGCAGCTTAACGGGGAATTCACCCCTCCACTTT. It translates to CASSLTGNSPLHF.

This clonotype was counted ten times or more. The rearrangement links TRBV3-1 to TRBJ1-6; 9 nucleotides align to TRBD1. V shed 0 bases, J shed 12 bases, and the junction held 6 bases outside the gene matches. Germline V CDR1 and CDR2: LGHDT, YNNKEL (reference sequence). The CDR3 is 15 amino acids. The CDR3 nucleotides read TGTGCCAGCAGCCAAGATGGACAGGGGTGGGGACCCCTCCACTTT. This gives the protein CASSQDGQGWGPLHF.

This clonotype occurred many times. The chain recombines TRBV15 with TRBJ2-1, with 7 positions matching TRBD1. CDR3 size: 15 residues. V was clipped by 3 bases and J by 6 bases; unmatched bases: 8. Germline-derived CDR1 and CDR2 are LNHNV and YYDKDF (reference sequence). Here the CDR3 reads CATSRTTGAVNEQFF. CDR3 sequence (DNA): TGTGCCACCAGCAGGACAACAGGGGCGGTCAATGAGCAGTTCTTC.

This clonotype appeared many times. The chain couples TRBV27 to TRBJ2-7; no definite D call. The germline gives CDR1 MNHEY, CDR2 SMNVEV (reference sequence). Trimming stripped 6 bases from V and 0 bases from J, with 12 bases between. The CDR3 is 14 residues long. The chain's CDR3 is CASRITFSSYEQYV. In DNA form, the CDR3 reads TGTGCCAGCAGGATAACTTTTAGCTCCTACGAGCAGTACGTC.

This clonotype was found a few times. The V and J genes are TRBV14 and TRBJ1-6; 9 bases fit TRBD1. Germline V gene data show CDR1 as SGHDN and CDR2 as FVKESK. The CDR3 consists of 16 residues. After removal of 5 bases from V and 8 bases from J, the junction contained 10 bases not matched to a gene. The CDR3 sequence is CASSFRTGVIHSPLHF. In nucleotides, the CDR3 is TGTGCCAGCAGCTTCCGGACAGGGGTAATTCATTCACCCCTCCACTTT.

This clonotype was seen at least ten times. The chain joins TRBV7-2 to TRBJ2-5; 7 bases line up with TRBD1. Per the germline V gene, CDR1 is SGHTA and CDR2 is FQGNSA. The J segment lost 1 base and the V segment lost 5 bases, leaving 4 bases of the junction unmatched. The CDR3 length is 14 residues. As DNA, the CDR3 is TGTGCCAGCAGCCCCGACAGGGCCCAAGAGACCCAGTACTTC. It is translated as CASSPDRAQETQYF. Supplemented by reference TRBV7-2 and TRBJ2-5, the full variable domain reads GAGVSQSPSNKVTEKGKDVELRCDPISGHTALYWYRQSLGQGLEFLIYFQGNSAPDKSGLPSDRFSAERTGGSVSTLTIQRTQQEDSAVYLCASSPDRAQETQYFGPGTRLLVL.

The CDR3 DNA sequence: TGTGCCAGCAGTGAGCCAGGGAGTCAGCCCCAGCATTTT. It yields the protein CASSEPGSQPQHF. The chain has TRBV25-1 and TRBJ1-5; maybe TRBD1 (5 bases). The CDR3 runs to 13 residues. Germline V gene lookup returns CDR1 MGHDK and CDR2 SYGVNS. Trimming shortened V by 3 bases and J by 6 bases, and 9 bases separated the two germline ends.

Ten or more counts support this clonotype. This sequence joins TRBV14 and TRBJ1-1, with TRBD1 matching 9 bases. CDR3 size: 15 residues. V was pared by 3 bases and J by 0 bases, with 2 bases of the junction left unmatched. CDR1 SGHDN and CDR2 FVKESK come from the germline V gene. The DNA of the CDR3 is TGTGCCAGCAGCCAGGGACAGGGAGTGAACACTGAAGCTTTCTTT. Translation gives CASSQGQGVNTEAFF.

This clonotype has at least ten counts. This chain links TRBV29-1 with TRBJ2-5; 10 nucleotides agree with TRBD1. The V and J ends lost 1 base and 3 bases, in that order; junction bases with no gene match: 2. CDR3 length equals 14 residues. CDR1 is SQVTM, CDR2 ANQGSEA, per germline. The CDR3 region has the DNA TGCAGCGTTGAAGGGACAGGGGGAAAAGAGACCCAGTACTTC. Translation: CSVEGTGGKETQYF.

This clonotype was observed many times. The gene calls are TRBV20-1 and TRBJ2-3; D is unclear. The CDR3 sequence is 12 residues long. Germline V gene sequence: CDR1 DFQATT, CDR2 SNEGSKA (reference sequence). The V end lost 3 bases, the J end lost 7 bases, and 11 bases lay between the germline ends. In nucleotides, the CDR3 is TGCAGTGCTAGCGTGACTTCCAATACGCAGTATTTT. Amino acids: CSASVTSNTQYF.

The rearrangement joins TRBV29-1 to TRBJ1-2, with D possibly TRBD1 on 5 matching bases. The CDR3 is 11 residues long. With 3 bases removed from V and 8 bases from J, the gap between germline ends came to 10 bases. From germline, CDR1 is SQVTM and CDR2 ANQGSEA. CDR3 DNA: TGCAGCGTTGATAGGGGAGGGGGCTACACCTTC. It encodes CSVDRGGGYTF. The whole variable domain, filled in from reference TRBV29-1 and TRBJ1-2, reads SAVISQKPSRDICQRGTSLTIQCQVDSQVTMMFWYRQQPGQSLTLIATANQGSEATYESGFVIDKFPISRPNLTFSTLTVSNMSPEDSSIYLCSVDRGGGYTFGSGTRLTVV.

The table lists this clonotype with many counts. The chain recombines TRBV14 with TRBJ2-2; no definite D call. Germline V gene lookup returns CDR1 SGHDN and CDR2 FVKESK. The CDR3 loop spans 13 amino acids. Trimming shortened V by 0 bases and J by 9 bases, and 8 bases separated the two germline ends. In DNA form, the CDR3 reads TGTGCCAGCAGCCAAGATTTGGGCCGGGAGCTGTTTTTT. It translates to CASSQDLGRELFF.

This clonotype was counted many times. The CDR3 loop reads CASSQGAGGTTEAFF. CDR3 coding DNA: TGTGCCAGCAGCCAAGGGGCAGGGGGAACCACTGAAGCTTTCTTT. V is TRBV3-1 and J is TRBJ1-1; 7 nucleotides agree with TRBD1. J was trimmed by 4 bases and V by 1 base; bases with no gene match: 6. The germline CDR1 and CDR2 sequences are LGHDT and YNNKEL (reference sequence). The CDR3 has 15 residues.

This clonotype was counted ten times or more. The chain combines TRBV5-1 with TRBJ2-2; no definite D call. CDR1 SGHRS and CDR2 YFSETQ come from the germline V gene. V was cut by 0 bases and J by 0 bases, with 9 bases left in between. The CDR3 contains 16 residues. The CDR3 region is CASSLEVGSNTGELFF. DNA for the CDR3: TGCGCCAGCAGCTTGGAGGTGGGCTCGAACACCGGGGAGCTGTTTTTT.

The chain uses TRBV6-5 and TRBJ1-2, with D uncertain. V lost 5 bases and J lost 6, with 13 bases in between. This CDR3 region has 13 residues. Germline values: CDR1 MNHEY, CDR2 SVGAGI. The CDR3 DNA is TGTGCCAGCAGTCCTAGACTTTACGATGGCTACACCTTC. It yields the protein CASSPRLYDGYTF.

This clonotype was recorded at least ten times. The chain combines TRBV10-3 with TRBJ1-5; no clear D gene. Deletions cut 9 bases from V and 1 base from J, with 10 bases between. Germline V gene data show CDR1 as ENHRY and CDR2 as SYGVKD. This CDR3 region has 13 residues. The CDR3 is CAIRQDSNQPQHF. The CDR3 bases are TGTGCCATAAGACAAGACAGCAATCAGCCCCAGCATTTT.

This clonotype appeared many times. V usage is TRBV18 and J usage is TRBJ1-2, with 8 bases that match TRBD1. CDR3 length equals 14 residues. CDR1 and CDR2 from the germline V gene are KGHSH and LQKENI. V shed 1 base, J shed 7 bases, and the junction held 5 bases outside the gene matches. CDR3 DNA sequence: TGTGCCAGCTCACCACAGGGACAGGAGGCTGGCTACACCTTC. Translated, it gives CASSPQGQEAGYTF.

This clonotype showed up many times. The chain recombines TRBV5-1 with TRBJ2-7; 11 positions match TRBD2. The V segment lost 1 base and the J segment 3 bases; nucleotides outside the gene matches: 12. Germline CDR1 is SGHRS and CDR2 is YFSETQ. The CDR3 is made up of 18 amino acids. CDR3 coding DNA: TGCGCCAGCAGCTTGCCGGACAGGCCGGGACTAGCGGTCTACGAGCAGTACTTC. Residues: CASSLPDRPGLAVYEQYF.

J is TRBJ1-5 and V is TRBV4-3; 7 bases are shared with TRBD1. Germline trimming cut 1 base from V and 5 bases from J; bases unmatched to any gene: 5. The length of the CDR3 is 15 residues. Germline V gives CDR1 LGHNA, CDR2 YSLEER. The CDR3: CASSQGDRADQPQHF. DNA for the CDR3: TGCGCCAGCAGCCAAGGAGACAGGGCCGATCAGCCCCAGCATTTT.

This clonotype has at least ten counts. The gene calls are TRBV24-1 and TRBJ2-3, with 9 bases lining up with TRBD1. V lost 9 bases, J lost 1 base, and 4 bases stayed unmatched. The CDR3 extends over 14 amino acids. The germline CDR1 and CDR2 sequences are KGHDR and SFDVKD. This CDR3 reads CATAGQGRTDTQYF. CDR3 DNA sequence: TGTGCCACCGCCGGACAGGGGCGCACAGATACGCAGTATTTT.

The V gene is TRBV10-1, the J gene TRBJ2-5, with 8 bases fitting TRBD2. After removal of 5 bases from V and 4 bases from J, the junction contained 0 bases not matched to a gene. Looked up from germline, CDR1 is WNHNN and CDR2 is SYGVQD (reference sequence). The CDR3 sequence is 12 residues long. CDR3 amino acids: CASSSGGETQYF. The CDR3 nucleotides are TGCGCCAGCAGTAGCGGGGGAGAGACCCAGTACTTC.

This clonotype was seen repeatedly, ten times or more. V gene TRBV4-1 combines with J gene TRBJ1-2, with TRBD1 identical over 7 bases. Germline V CDR1 and CDR2: MGHRA, YSYEKL. V shed 0 bases and J 9 bases; nucleotides not matched to a gene: 7. The CDR3 runs to 14 residues. The CDR3 DNA follows: TGCGCCAGCAGCCAAGACTCACAGGGGCCTCGCTACACCTTC. Translation gives CASSQDSQGPRYTF.

In its sample, this clonotype was seen many times. V gene TRBV6-2 or TRBV6-3 combines with J gene TRBJ2-3; TRBD2 matches 11 bases. The trim removed 7 bases at V and 5 bases at J, leaving 5 bases unmatched. The CDR3 consists of 14 residues. Germline V gene lookup returns CDR1 MNHEY and CDR2 SVGEGT. The CDR3 protein is CASTRLAGIDTQYF. For the CDR3, the DNA is TGTGCCAGCACGAGACTAGCGGGGATAGATACGCAGTATTTT.

This clonotype was counted between two and nine times. V usage is TRBV5-4 and J usage is TRBJ1-6, with D hard to call. V shed 1 base and J shed 7 bases, with 12 bases lying between them. The germline V gene encodes CDR1 SGHNT and CDR2 YYREEE (reference sequence). The CDR3 length is 15 residues. The CDR3 protein is CASSLLGLANSPLHF. CDR3 bases: TGTGCCAGCAGCTTGTTAGGGTTAGCGAATTCACCCCTCCACTTT. Full variable domain (rest looked up from reference TRBV5-4 and TRBJ1-6): ETGVTQSPTHLIKTRGQQVTLRCSSQSGHNTVSWYQQALGQGPQFIFQYYREEENGRGNFPPRFSGLQFPNYSSELNVNALELDDSALYLCASSLLGLANSPLHFGNGTRLTVT.

This clonotype was found many times. The rearrangement joins TRBV7-2 to TRBJ1-6; weak D call: TRBD1 (5 bases). V lost 5 bases, J lost 9 bases, and 20 bases lay in between. The germline V gene encodes CDR1 SGHTA and CDR2 FQGNSA. The CDR3 has 16 amino acids. The chain's CDR3 is CASSPLQSGKGSPLHF. CDR3 nucleotides: TGTGCCAGCAGCCCGCTTCAGTCAGGGAAAGGTTCACCCCTCCACTTT.